These 5 T cell receptor beta chains share one sample of origin, sequenced in a study of blood T cell repertoires in COVID-19. TCRdb keeps only in-frame clones here, not all; method: immunoSEQ multiplex PCR. The sample holds about 210,000 clones; 70% to 90% are singletons and the top ten take around 1.6%. The specimen sequenced was peripheral blood. These receptors were collected from a man between 18 and 29 years old with active or convalescent COVID-19.

CDR3 residues: CASARGVATNEKLFF. As DNA, the CDR3 is TGTGCCAGCGCCCGTGGAGTGGCAACTAATGAAAAACTGTTTTTT. The rearrangement uses TRBV6-5 and TRBJ1-4; D not certain. Deletions cut 8 bases from V and 0 bases from J, with 13 bases between. Germline V CDR1 and CDR2: MNHEY, SVGAGI. The CDR3 spans 15 residues.

The chain recombines TRBV3-1 (or the pseudogene TRBV3-2) with TRBJ2-3; the match to TRBD2 covers 12 bases. The trim removed 5 bases at V and 0 bases at J, leaving 12 bases unmatched. Germline loops: CDR1 LGHDT, CDR2 YNNKEL (reference sequence). The CDR3 sequence is 19 residues long. The CDR3 sequence is CASSSAGTSGQGSTDTQYF. DNA for the CDR3: TGTGCCAGCAGCTCTGCCGGGACTAGCGGGCAGGGGAGCACAGATACGCAGTATTTT.

This clone showed up just once. This chain joins TRBV6-1 and TRBJ2-1; 8 nucleotides line up with TRBD2. The CDR3 is 15 residues long. Germline assignment: CDR1 MNHNS and CDR2 SASEGT. The V and J ends lost 3 bases and 2 bases, in that order; junction bases with no gene match: 3. CDR3 loop: CASSDGGVPYNEQFF. The CDR3 DNA reads TGTGCCAGCAGTGACGGGGGGGTTCCCTACAATGAGCAGTTCTTC.

This clone has only one observation. The chain is built from TRBV11-1 and TRBJ2-2; D is unclear. V shed 2 bases and J shed 6 bases, with 10 bases lying between them. The CDR3 spans 14 residues. Germline V gives CDR1 SGHAT, CDR2 FQDESV (reference sequence). CDR3: CASSLKRQAGELFF. CDR3 in DNA: TGTGCCAGCAGCTTAAAACGGCAGGCCGGGGAGCTGTTTTTT.

This chain joins TRBV7-2 and TRBJ2-7; 7 bases are shared with TRBD2. J was trimmed by 1 base and V by 2 bases; bases with no gene match: 5. Per the germline V gene, CDR1 is SGHTA and CDR2 is FQGNSA. This CDR3 has 15 amino acids. The CDR3 DNA reads TGTGCCAGCAGCTTAAAGGCTAGCGGTTCCTACGAGCAGTACTTC. Translation gives CASSLKASGSYEQYF.